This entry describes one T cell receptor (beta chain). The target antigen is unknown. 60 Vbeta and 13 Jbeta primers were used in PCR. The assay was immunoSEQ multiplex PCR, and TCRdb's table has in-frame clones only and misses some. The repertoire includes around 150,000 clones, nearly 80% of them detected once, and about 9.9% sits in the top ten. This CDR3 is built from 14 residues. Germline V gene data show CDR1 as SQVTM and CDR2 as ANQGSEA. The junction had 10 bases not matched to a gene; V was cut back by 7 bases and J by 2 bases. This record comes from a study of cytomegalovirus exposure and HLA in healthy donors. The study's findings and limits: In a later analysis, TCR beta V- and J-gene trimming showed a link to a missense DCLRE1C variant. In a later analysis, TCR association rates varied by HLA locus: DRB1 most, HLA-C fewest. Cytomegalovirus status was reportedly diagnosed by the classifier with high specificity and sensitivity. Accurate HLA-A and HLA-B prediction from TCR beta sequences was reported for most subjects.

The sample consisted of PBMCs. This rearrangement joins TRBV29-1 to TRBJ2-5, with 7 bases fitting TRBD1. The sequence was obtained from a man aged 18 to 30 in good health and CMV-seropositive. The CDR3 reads CSALDREIQETQYF. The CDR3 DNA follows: TGCAGCGCTCTCGACAGGGAGATACAAGAGACCCAGTACTTC.